This T cell receptor beta chain was sequenced during a study of blood T cells in healthy people across ages. The authors ran a second PCR of about 7 to 11 cycles using a sample-barcoded 5' primer and a J-beta primer mix. Each cDNA molecule was tagged by a template-switch adaptor with 12 random nucleotides. CDR3-containing paired-end reads numbering at least 2.5 million came from each sample. TCRdb processed the 5' RACE reads anew with MiXCR; each CDR3 protein has one entry. The data contain almost 1 million distinct CDR3 sequences, 45% to 60% of them singletons. General study points: Per million T cells, TCR beta diversity dropped about linearly as age rose.

About this clonotype: Its cognate antigen is unknown.

The V and J ends lost 7 bases and 2 bases respectively, with 26 bases between them. Germline V CDR1 and CDR2: LGHDT, YNNKEL (reference sequence). The length of the CDR3 is 18 residues. The sequenced sample was blood. The chain couples TRBV3-1 to TRBJ2-5; D not certain. The TCR sequence derives from a woman aged 55-75 years in good health. This chain's CDR3 is CASTNKWGFRGRQETQYF. Here the CDR3 DNA reads TGTGCCAGCACCAACAAGTGGGGTTTTCGCGGCCGACAAGAGACCCAGTACTTC.